A single sample is the source of the 2 T cell receptor beta chains below, sequenced in a study of human T cells and chemical hapten exposure. Documented time point: patch test 1, 2 weeks after DPC sensitization. As for treatment: therapeutic diphenylcyclopropenone sensitization with weekly scalp DPC. Using its own MiXCR run on the RACE reads, TCRdb lists one record per CDR3 protein. The table has around 120,000 distinct CDR3 sequences, more than 9.5% seen once. This sample comprised whole blood, obtained in connection with sensitization to the hapten diphenylcyclopropenone (DPC). Receptors were obtained from a woman in her 40s with alopecia areata. Some clones in this sample may be carry-over from other donors' samples.

This clonotype was found a few times. The rearrangement uses TRBV6-2 or TRBV6-3 and TRBJ2-1; the D gene could be TRBD1 or TRBD2 (5 bases each). CDR1 and CDR2 (germline): MNHEY, SVGEGT. Trimming pared 6 bases from V and 0 bases from J, leaving 12 bases between. There are 15 residues in the CDR3. Here the CDR3 DNA reads TGTGCCAGCAGCCTCAGGGACCCCTCCTACAATGAGCAGTTCTTC. Amino acids: CASSLRDPSYNEQFF.

In its sample, this clonotype was seen many times. The chain joins TRBV28 to TRBJ1-1, with D possibly TRBD1 on 5 matching bases. Per germline, CDR1 MDHEN and CDR2 SYDVKM. The ends were cut back, 5 bases at V and 5 bases at J, with 15 bases in the middle. The CDR3 contains 14 residues. DNA of the CDR3: TGTGCCAGCAGTGGGGGGACCTGGGGGACTGAAGCTTTCTTT. Protein sequence: CASSGGTWGTEAFF.